These 13 T cell receptor beta chains share one sample of origin, sequenced in a study of shared clonotypes between healthy human individuals. Naive CD8 populations comprised CD45RO-negative cells positively selected for CCR7, excluding terminally differentiated effector memory CD45RA+ cells. Data came from immunoSEQ multiplex PCR; TCRdb stores just in-frame clones and leaves some out. This table holds about 2 million clones, about 95% found once. Sample: naive CD8+ T cells sorted from blood. The receptors were gathered from a young man in good health.

As for this clone: The identical CDR3 is also encoded by other nucleotide sequences in the sample. The chain couples TRBV7-9 to TRBJ2-7; D ambiguous. Trimming stripped 5 bases from V and 7 bases from J, with 9 bases between. From germline, CDR1 is SEHNR and CDR2 FQNEAQ (reference sequence). This CDR3 has 11 residues. The CDR3 DNA reads as TGTGCCAGCAGCCTGGGTCAGGAGCAGTACTTC. Its translation: CASSLGQEQYF.

The rearrangement joins TRBV7-3 to TRBJ2-3, with 9 bases fitting TRBD1. Unmatched junction bases numbered 4, after V lost 4 bases and J lost 2 bases. The CDR3 length is 15 residues. Germline values: CDR1 SGHTA, CDR2 FQGTGA. Here the CDR3 DNA reads TGTGCCAGCAGCTCGGGACAGGGATACACAGATACGCAGTATTTT. Protein product: CASSSGQGYTDTQYF.

This clone is a singleton in its sample. J is TRBJ2-1 and V is TRBV7-9; 8 bases line up with TRBD2. The V and J ends lost 6 bases and 6 bases, in that order; junction bases with no gene match: 7. From germline, CDR1 is SEHNR and CDR2 FQNEAQ (reference sequence). The CDR3 is 14 amino acids. CDR3 in amino acids: CASRAGLAGNEQFF. DNA for the CDR3: TGTGCCAGCAGGGCCGGACTAGCTGGCAATGAGCAGTTCTTC.

This sequence joins TRBV19 and TRBJ2-7, with 10 positions matching TRBD1. Per germline, CDR1 LNHDA and CDR2 SQIVND (reference sequence). CDR3 length: 14 amino acids. Unmatched junction bases numbered 2, after V lost 1 base and J lost 5 bases. The CDR3 DNA follows: TGTGCCAGTAGTATAGTTGGGACAGGGGACGAGCAGTACTTC. Translation: CASSIVGTGDEQYF.

The chain recombines TRBV28 with TRBJ2-7; a weak D match, TRBD1 (5 bases). Per germline, CDR1 MDHEN and CDR2 SYDVKM. The CDR3 runs 14 residues. V was cut by 2 bases and J by 2 bases, with 10 bases left in between. CDR3 sequence (DNA): TGTGCCAGCAGTTTAGTGTCAGGGACCTACGAGCAGTACTTC. Amino acid sequence: CASSLVSGTYEQYF.

The rearrangement links TRBV9 to TRBJ2-7, with D unresolved. The CDR3 loop spans 14 amino acids. The V gene's germline CDR1 is SGDLS and CDR2 YYNGEE. V lost 0 bases and J lost 3, with 10 bases in between. Here the CDR3 reads CASSVADFDYEQYF. CDR3 nucleotides: TGTGCCAGCAGCGTAGCCGACTTCGACTACGAGCAGTACTTC.

The DNA of the CDR3 is TGTGCCAGCAGTTTGTATGGGGCGTGGGACACCATATATTTT. It yields the protein CASSLYGAWDTIYF. The V call is TRBV28, the J call TRBJ1-3; tentatively, D is TRBD1 (5 bases). Trimming removed 3 bases from V and 8 bases from J, with 14 bases in between. Per germline, CDR1 MDHEN and CDR2 SYDVKM. The CDR3 sequence is 14 residues long.

The chain joins TRBV7-9 to TRBJ2-5, with no clear D. In germline, CDR1 is SEHNR, CDR2 FQNEAQ (reference sequence). V was trimmed by 4 bases and J by 0 bases, leaving 12 bases between them. The CDR3 spans 15 residues. CDR3 amino acids: CASSSPLGNQETQYF. DNA for the CDR3: TGTGCCAGCAGCTCACCCCTAGGGAACCAAGAGACCCAGTACTTC.

The rearrangement joins TRBV29-1 to TRBJ2-5, with 9 bases aligning to TRBD1. Matching the DNA end better, TRBJ2-7 makes the J call doubtful. CDR1 and CDR2 from the germline V gene are SQVTM and ANQGSEA. This CDR3 has 11 amino acids. CDR3 protein: CSVGTGTEQYF. The DNA of the CDR3 is TGCAGCGTGGGGACAGGGACCGAGCAGTACTTC.

As for this clone: This CDR3 is also generated by other DNA sequences in the sample. The chain employs TRBV4-2 and TRBJ2-7; D not certain. This CDR3 has 12 residues. V lost 0 bases and J 3 bases, leaving 3 bases between the germline ends. Germline loops: CDR1 LGHNA, CDR2 YNFKEQ. The CDR3 protein is CASSQEGYEQYF. As DNA, the CDR3 is TGTGCCAGCAGCCAAGAAGGCTACGAGCAGTACTTC.

The chain joins TRBV27 to TRBJ1-1; unclear D gene. Trimming shortened V by 4 bases and J by 4 bases, and 13 bases separated the two germline ends. Germline values: CDR1 MNHEY, CDR2 SMNVEV (reference sequence). CDR3 length equals 14 residues. As DNA, the CDR3 is TGTGCCAGCAGTTCCACTACATCGGGCACTGAAGCTTTCTTT. Encoded protein: CASSSTTSGTEAFF.

The genes are TRBV7-6 and TRBJ2-7; tentatively, D is TRBD2 (6 bases). With 6 bases removed from V and 2 bases from J, the gap between germline ends came to 14 bases. CDR1 SGHVS and CDR2 FNYEAQ come from the germline V gene. The CDR3 length is 14 residues. The CDR3 DNA sequence: TGTGCCAGCAGTCAGGGAGGAGTGACCTACGAGCAGTACTTC. Amino acids: CASSQGGVTYEQYF.

This clone was seen only once. The J gene is TRBJ1-1, the V gene TRBV5-1; D gene unclear. Per germline, CDR1 SGHRS and CDR2 YFSETQ. This CDR3 region has 14 residues. V lost 0 bases, J lost 7 bases, and 13 bases lay in between. As DNA, the CDR3 is TGCGCCAGCAGCTTGGAGATTGGGCCCCTTGAAGCTTTCTTT. The encoded protein is CASSLEIGPLEAFF.